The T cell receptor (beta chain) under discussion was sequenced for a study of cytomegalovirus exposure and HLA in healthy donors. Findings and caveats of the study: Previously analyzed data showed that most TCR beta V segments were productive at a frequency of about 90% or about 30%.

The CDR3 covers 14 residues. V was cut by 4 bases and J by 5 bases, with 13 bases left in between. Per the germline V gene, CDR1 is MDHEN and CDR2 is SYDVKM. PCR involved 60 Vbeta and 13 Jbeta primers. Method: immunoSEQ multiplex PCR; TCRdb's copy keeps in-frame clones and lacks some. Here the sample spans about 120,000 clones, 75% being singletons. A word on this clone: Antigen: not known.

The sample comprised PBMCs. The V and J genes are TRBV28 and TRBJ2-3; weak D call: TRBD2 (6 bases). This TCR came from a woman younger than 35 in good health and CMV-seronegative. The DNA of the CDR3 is TGTGCCAGCAGTTCCCGGAGGGCATTAGATACGCAGTATTTT. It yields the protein CASSSRRALDTQYF.